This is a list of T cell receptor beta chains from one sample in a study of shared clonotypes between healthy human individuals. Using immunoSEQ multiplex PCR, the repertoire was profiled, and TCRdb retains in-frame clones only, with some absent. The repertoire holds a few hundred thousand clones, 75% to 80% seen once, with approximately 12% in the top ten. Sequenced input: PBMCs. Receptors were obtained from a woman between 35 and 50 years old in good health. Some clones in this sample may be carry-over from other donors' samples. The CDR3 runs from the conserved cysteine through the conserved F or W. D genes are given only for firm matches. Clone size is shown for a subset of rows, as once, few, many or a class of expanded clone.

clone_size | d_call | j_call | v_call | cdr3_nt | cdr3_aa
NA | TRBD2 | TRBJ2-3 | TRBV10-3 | TGTGCCATCAGTGAGGGACTAGCGGAAACAGATACGCAGTATTTT | CAISEGLAETDTQYF
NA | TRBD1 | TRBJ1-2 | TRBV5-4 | TGTGCCAGCAGTCAGGAGGGACAGGGTATAGGTGGCTACACCTTC | CASSQEGQGIGGYTF
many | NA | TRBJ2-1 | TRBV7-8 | TGTGCCAGCATCGATCTCGGGCAGGGAAACGACAATGAGCAGTTCTTC | CASIDLGQGNDNEQFF
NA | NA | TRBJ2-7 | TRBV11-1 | TGTGCCAGCAGCCCGTTGAGCTCCTACGAGCAGTACTTC | CASSPLSSYEQYF
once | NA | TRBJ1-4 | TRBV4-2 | TGTGCCAGCAGCCAACAACAGGGCCCTAATGAAAAACTGTTTTTT | CASSQQQGPNEKLFF
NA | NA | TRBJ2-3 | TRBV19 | TGTGCCAGTAGTACCGGAGGAGATACGCAGTATTTT | CASSTGGDTQYF
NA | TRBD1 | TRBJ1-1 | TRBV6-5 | TGTGCCAGCAGGGGGACAGGGCTCACTGAAGCTTTCTTT | CASRGTGLTEAFF
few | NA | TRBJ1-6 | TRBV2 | TGTGCCAGGGGGCGGGCGGATAATTCACCCCTCCACTTT | CARGRADNSPLHF
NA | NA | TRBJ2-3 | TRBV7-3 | TGTGCCAGCAGCTTACAGGGGACCACAGATACGCAGTATTTT | CASSLQGTTDTQYF
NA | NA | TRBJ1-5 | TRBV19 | TGTGCCAGTAGTTGGGGTCGGGATCAGCCCCAGCATTTT | CASSWGRDQPQHF
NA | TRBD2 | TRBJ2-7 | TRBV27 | TGTGCCAGCAGTTCCCCCCCGGGACTAGATGCCTACGAGCAGTACTTC | CASSSPPGLDAYEQYF
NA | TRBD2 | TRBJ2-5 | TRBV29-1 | TGCAGCGTTGTGACTAGCGGAGGAGAGACCCAGTACTTC | CSVVTSGGETQYF
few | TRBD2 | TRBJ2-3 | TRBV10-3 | TGTGCCATCAGCCAGCGGGAGTCGACAGATACGCAGTATTTT | CAISQRESTDTQYF
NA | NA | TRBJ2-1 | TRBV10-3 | TGTGCCATCAGTGAGAGGGAGTCCTCCTACAATGAGCAGTTCTTC | CAISERESSYNEQFF
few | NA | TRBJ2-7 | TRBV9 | TGTGCCAGCAGCCCCACCGCGTCCGGAAGACGAACCTACGAGCAGTACTTC | CASSPTASGRRTYEQYF
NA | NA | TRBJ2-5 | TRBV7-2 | TGTGCCACGCGGGATTGGGAGAAAGAGACCCAGTACTTC | CATRDWEKETQYF